This T cell receptor (beta chain) was profiled in a study of OX40 agonist ivuxolimab in advanced cancers. Turning to the study itself: Every 2 weeks, patients received ivuxolimab intravenously, dosed at 0.01 to 10 mg/kg.

Per the germline V gene, CDR1 is MNHNS and CDR2 is SASEGT. This CDR3 has 15 amino acids. Trimming stripped 1 base from V and 6 bases from J, with 15 bases between. Only a few counts were recorded for this clone. TCRdb keeps only in-frame clones here, not all; method: immunoSEQ multiplex PCR. This sample carries around 44,000 clones, roughly 90% of them seen once, and the ten largest clones take around 0.63%. The rearrangement links TRBV6-1 to TRBJ1-2; D not resolved. This receptor was identified in an adult with an advanced solid tumor such as melanoma, head and neck, liver or kidney cancer. The source material was CD4+ or CD8+ T cells sorted from blood, sampled in a trial of the OX40 agonist ivuxolimab. The CDR3 spells CASSEDWSRHNGYTF. The CDR3 nucleotides read TGTGCCAGCAGTGAAGATTGGAGTCGCCATAATGGCTACACCTTC.